A single sample gave rise to the 27 T cell receptor beta chains below, sequenced in a study of T cell responses to AZD1222 COVID-19 vaccine. Clones were read by immunoSEQ multiplex PCR, and TCRdb kept only the in-frame ones, dropping some. The repertoire consists of about 130,000 clones, with around 87% occurring once and the leading ten covering less than 11%. Sample: peripheral blood, taken on day 0 of AZD1222 vaccination. These receptors all stem from an adult in good health.

The rearrangement uses TRBV9 and TRBJ2-3, with unresolved D. V was trimmed by 0 bases and J by 2 bases, leaving 10 bases between them. CDR3 size: 15 residues. Per the germline V gene, CDR1 is SGDLS and CDR2 is YYNGEE. CDR3: CASSVAPTPTDTQYF. CDR3 bases: TGTGCCAGCAGCGTAGCACCTACACCCACAGATACGCAGTATTTT.

V gene TRBV27 combines with J gene TRBJ2-3; maybe TRBD2 (5 bases). CDR1 is MNHEY, CDR2 SMNVEV, per germline (reference sequence). Trimming took 0 bases from V and 4 from J, leaving 11 bases between them. The CDR3 covers 15 residues. The CDR3 sequence is CASSLSPSLADTQYF. The CDR3 DNA sequence: TGTGCCAGCAGTTTATCGCCTAGCTTAGCAGATACGCAGTATTTT.

The V call is TRBV12-3 or TRBV12-4, the J call TRBJ1-1; possible D gene TRBD1, 5 bases. Trimming pared 3 bases from V and 1 base from J, leaving 6 bases between. The CDR3 is 13 amino acids. This chain's CDR3 is CASSFDRNTEAFF. CDR3 in DNA: TGTGCCAGCAGTTTTGACAGGAACACTGAAGCTTTCTTT.

Only a few counts were recorded for this clone. The rearrangement links TRBV6-2 or TRBV6-3 to TRBJ2-1, with a tentative D call TRBD2 (6 bases). This CDR3 comprises 15 residues. The ends were cut back, 6 bases at V and 4 bases at J, with 16 bases in the middle. Germline V lookup: CDR1 MNHEY, CDR2 SVGEGT. CDR3 sequence (DNA): TGTGCCAGCAGCCCCGGGGGTGGCTCGTACAATGAGCAGTTCTTC. Its translation: CASSPGGGSYNEQFF.

The chain's CDR3 is CASSLKQRGDEQFF. In DNA form, the CDR3 reads TGTGCCAGCAGCTTAAAACAGCGGGGCGATGAGCAGTTCTTC. The chain couples TRBV7-3 to TRBJ2-1; 7 nucleotides match TRBD2. This CDR3 is 14 amino acids long. Germline V gene sequence: CDR1 SGHTA, CDR2 FQGTGA. J was trimmed by 8 bases and V by 1 base; bases with no gene match: 5. Looking up the rest from reference TRBV7-3 and TRBJ2-1 gives the full variable domain: GAGVSQTPSNKVTEKGKYVELRCDPISGHTALYWYRQSLGQGPEFLIYFQGTGAADDSGLPNDRFFAVRPEGSVSTLKIQRTERGDSAVYLCASSLKQRGDEQFFGPGTRLTVL.

The genes are TRBV18 and TRBJ1-2; D uncertain. Germline CDR1 is KGHSH and CDR2 is LQKENI. Trimming removed 3 bases from V and 4 bases from J, with 6 bases in between. This CDR3 is built from 12 residues. The CDR3 loop reads CASSPNSYGYTF. The CDR3 DNA follows: TGTGCCAGCTCACCCAACAGCTATGGCTACACCTTC.

This rearrangement joins TRBV19 to TRBJ2-7, with TRBD1 identical over 7 bases. The CDR3 is 13 amino acids. Per the germline V gene, CDR1 is LNHDA and CDR2 is SQIVND (reference sequence). With V trimmed by 5 bases and J by 4 bases, 5 bases remained unmatched. CDR3 sequence reads: CASSVGTAYEQYF. CDR3 sequence (DNA): TGTGCCAGTAGTGTCGGGACAGCTTACGAGCAGTACTTC.

V gene TRBV7-6 combines with J gene TRBJ2-3, with 15 bases that match TRBD2. The CDR3 is made up of 16 amino acids. After removal of 1 base from V and 8 bases from J, the junction contained 4 bases not matched to a gene. Germline lookup yields CDR1 SGHVS and CDR2 FNYEAQ. For the CDR3, the DNA is TGTGCCAGCAGCTTAGGGACTAGCGGGGGGGCCGGTACGCAGTATTTT. This sequence encodes CASSLGTSGGAGTQYF.

The rearrangement links TRBV23-1 to TRBJ2-3; D possibly corresponds to TRBD1 (7 bases). TRBV23-1 is an open reading frame, and its role is uncertain. The ends were cut back, 0 bases at V and 3 bases at J, with 22 bases in the middle. The CDR3 is 19 amino acids. The CDR3 loop is CASSQSRNRGLLGTDTQYF. The CDR3 nucleotides read TGCGCCAGCAGTCAATCTAGGAACAGGGGACTCCTGGGAACAGATACGCAGTATTTT.

The chain uses TRBV5-4 and TRBJ2-4, with 7 positions matching TRBD2. After removal of 4 bases from V and 1 base from J, the junction contained 8 bases not matched to a gene. The CDR3 runs 16 residues. Germline V gene lookup returns CDR1 SGHNT and CDR2 YYREEE (reference sequence). The CDR3, as DNA: TGTGCCAGCAGCCCGAATCCAGCGGGGGCCAAAAACATTCAGTACTTC. This sequence encodes CASSPNPAGAKNIQYF. The full variable domain, with the rest looked up from reference TRBV5-4 and TRBJ2-4, is ETGVTQSPTHLIKTRGQQVTLRCSSQSGHNTVSWYQQALGQGPQFIFQYYREEENGRGNFPPRFSGLQFPNYSSELNVNALELDDSALYLCASSPNPAGAKNIQYFGAGTRLSVL.

The CDR3 DNA reads TGTGCCAGCAGTGTACTAGCGGGAGTAACTGGAGAGCAGTACTTC. Its translation: CASSVLAGVTGEQYF. This chain joins TRBV27 and TRBJ2-7; 11 nucleotides line up with TRBD2. Germline V gene lookup returns CDR1 MNHEY and CDR2 SMNVEV (reference sequence). This CDR3 is built from 15 residues. The V segment lost 5 bases and the J segment 7 bases; nucleotides outside the gene matches: 10.

V and J are TRBV5-1 and TRBJ1-1; 7 nucleotides line up with TRBD1. Germline assignment: CDR1 SGHRS and CDR2 YFSETQ. CDR3 length: 14 residues. The V gene end was trimmed by 0 bases and the J gene end by 5 bases; junction bases not matched to a gene: 4. The CDR3 spells CASSLEDRRTEAFF. The CDR3, as DNA: TGCGCCAGCAGCTTGGAGGACAGGAGGACTGAAGCTTTCTTT.

The count of this clone is one. The chain's CDR3 is CASSVGGTVNYEQYF. The DNA of the CDR3 is TGTGCCAGCAGCGTAGGAGGGACGGTAAACTACGAGCAGTACTTC. This sequence joins TRBV9 and TRBJ2-7; D possibly uses TRBD1 or TRBD2 (5 bases each). This CDR3 spans 15 amino acids. V was shortened by 0 bases and J by 3 bases, with 13 bases between the two germline ends. Germline V gene data show CDR1 as SGDLS and CDR2 as YYNGEE.

This sequence joins TRBV5-6 and TRBJ2-1; possibly TRBD2 for D (7 bases). CDR1 is SGHDT, CDR2 YYEEEE, per germline. The CDR3 length is 14 residues. V dropped 4 bases and J dropped 6 bases, with 14 bases sitting between them. The CDR3 DNA sequence: TGTGCCAGCAGCGGCGGGGGCCCCCTCAATGAGCAGTTCTTC. This translates into CASSGGGPLNEQFF. Together with reference TRBV5-6 and TRBJ2-1, the CDR3 gives the full variable domain: DAGVTQSPTHLIKTRGQQVTLRCSPKSGHDTVSWYQQALGQGPQFIFQYYEEEERQRGNFPDRFSGHQFPNYSSELNVNALLLGDSALYLCASSGGGPLNEQFFGPGTRLTVL.

The CDR3 DNA is TGTGCCAGCAGCCTCGTGGGTGAAAAACTGTTTTTT. Protein: CASSLVGEKLFF. V gene TRBV12-3 or TRBV12-4 combines with J gene TRBJ1-4; D gene unclear. V lost 6 bases to trimming and J lost 7 bases, with 9 bases between them. CDR3 size: 12 residues.

This clone was found a few times. V and J are TRBV5-1 and TRBJ2-5, with D unresolved. V gave up 3 bases and J gave up 3 bases, with 15 bases separating them. CDR1 is SGHRS, CDR2 YFSETQ, per germline. CDR3 length equals 15 residues. In nucleotides, the CDR3 is TGCGCCAGCAGCTCCAACCTACACTCGGAAGAGACCCAGTACTTC. Translating gives CASSSNLHSEETQYF.

The chain carries TRBV2 and TRBJ1-1, with D uncertain. The CDR3 consists of 13 residues. CDR1 and CDR2 from the germline V gene are SNHLY and FYNNEI. The V and J ends lost 10 bases and 11 bases respectively, with 23 bases between them. The chain's CDR3 is CATREPTVRSAFF. The CDR3 region has the DNA TGTGCCACGAGGGAGCCGACGGTGCGGTCGGCTTTCTTT.

This clone is a singleton in its sample. The rearrangement joins TRBV19 to TRBJ2-1, with 9 bases lining up with TRBD1. In germline, CDR1 is LNHDA, CDR2 SQIVND (reference sequence). The CDR3 contains 15 residues. V shed 1 base, J shed 5 bases, and the junction held 3 bases outside the gene matches. For the CDR3, the DNA is TGTGCCAGTAGTATAGTAGGACAGGGGAACAATGAGCAGTTCTTC. Translating gives CASSIVGQGNNEQFF.

The chain couples TRBV28 to TRBJ2-3, with 10 bases matching TRBD2. Trimming cost V 3 bases and J 2 bases; bases outside gene matches: 2. The CDR3 spans 15 residues. The germline CDR1 and CDR2 sequences are MDHEN and SYDVKM. CDR3 amino acids: CASSFLAGATDTQYF. The CDR3 bases are TGTGCCAGCAGTTTCCTAGCGGGAGCCACAGATACGCAGTATTTT.

CDR3 DNA: TGCGCCAGCAGTGACTCACTAGCGGGGTCCTACAATGAGCAGTTCTTC. It is translated as CASSDSLAGSYNEQFF. This chain links TRBV10-1 with TRBJ2-1, with 10 bases aligning to TRBD2. Germline CDR1 WNHNN, CDR2 SYGVQD (reference sequence). Trimming cost V 3 bases and J 1 base; bases outside gene matches: 3. The CDR3 covers 16 residues.

The V gene is TRBV18, the J gene TRBJ1-5; D perhaps matches TRBD1 (5 bases). Germline V CDR1 and CDR2: KGHSH, LQKENI. V was pared by 4 bases and J by 2 bases, with 12 bases between. The CDR3 is 15 amino acids. CDR3 protein: CASSRGTGGNQPQHF. The CDR3, as DNA: TGTGCCAGCTCACGGGGGACGGGGGGCAATCAGCCCCAGCATTTT.

The chain is built from TRBV14 and TRBJ1-1; the D is unclear. The CDR3 loop spans 14 amino acids. CDR1 and CDR2 (germline): SGHDN, FVKESK. The V gene lost 0 bases and the J gene lost 6 bases, with 11 bases spanning the gap. The CDR3 reads CASSQDPGSPEAFF. In DNA form, the CDR3 reads TGTGCCAGCAGCCAAGATCCAGGTTCGCCTGAAGCTTTCTTT.

This clone appeared once. J is TRBJ1-2 and V is TRBV11-2, with D hard to call. The germline CDR1 and CDR2 sequences are SGHAT and FQNNGV. This CDR3 has 13 amino acids. The V end lost 0 bases, the J end lost 7 bases, and 9 bases lay between the germline ends. CDR3 residues: CASSLDRGSGYTF. The CDR3, as DNA: TGTGCCAGCAGCTTAGATCGTGGGTCTGGCTACACCTTC.

This chain joins TRBV28 and TRBJ2-7; D uncertain. Germline-derived CDR1 and CDR2 are MDHEN and SYDVKM. V lost 2 bases, J lost 4 bases, and 9 bases lay in between. The length of the CDR3 is 13 residues. CDR3 DNA: TGTGCCAGCAGTTTAGAGGCGGCTTACGAGCAGTACTTC. This gives the protein CASSLEAAYEQYF.

The gene calls are TRBV19 and TRBJ1-5; weak D call: TRBD1 (5 bases). The CDR3 is 14 amino acids. Trimming shortened V by 4 bases and J by 4 bases, and 11 bases separated the two germline ends. CDR1 and CDR2 from the germline V gene are LNHDA and SQIVND (reference sequence). The DNA for the CDR3 is TGTGCCAGTAGTACCCAGGGCCCGAATCAGCCCCAGCATTTT. Encoded protein: CASSTQGPNQPQHF. The whole variable domain, remainder taken from reference TRBV19 and TRBJ1-5, is DGGITQSPKYLFRKEGQNVTLSCEQNLNHDAMYWYRQDPGQGLRLIYYSQIVNDFQKGDIAEGYSVSREKKESFPLTVTSAQKNPTAFYLCASSTQGPNQPQHFGDGTRLSIL.

This clone was detected only a few times. The chain has TRBV2 and TRBJ2-1; 9 bases are shared with TRBD1. Germline V gives CDR1 SNHLY, CDR2 FYNNEI. CDR3 length equals 13 residues. V dropped 4 bases and J dropped 15; count of bases not matched to a gene: 10. The CDR3 reads CASSGGRDRVPFF. CDR3 DNA: TGTGCCAGCAGTGGGGGTCGGGACAGGGTGCCGTTCTTC.

The rearrangement joins TRBV30 to TRBJ2-7; no clear D gene. Germline CDR1 GTSNPN, CDR2 SVGIG (reference sequence). The CDR3 runs 11 residues. The V end was cut by 0 bases, the J end by 6 bases, with 6 bases between. CDR3 residues: CAWSVGSEQYF. The DNA for the CDR3 is TGTGCCTGGAGTGTCGGTAGCGAGCAGTACTTC.